Given below is one T cell receptor beta chain in context. The data originate from a study of blood T cell repertoires in COVID-19. Study-wide background: Italy, Spain and the United States were the sources of the convalescent and acute COVID-19 samples.

Trimming took 0 bases from V and 9 from J, leaving 12 bases between them. Germline CDR1 and CDR2: LGHDT and YNNKEL (reference sequence). The CDR3 length is 15 residues. Per the original methods: Counts of nucleated cells, estimated from reference gene primer amplification, were obtained. TCRdb's table, derived via immunoSEQ multiplex PCR, lists solely in-frame clones and lacks some. Clone size and V and J calls were adopted from that table, with D and trimming inferred from the DNA. The repertoire includes around 190,000 clones, approximately 86% of them detected once, and about 9.3% sits in the top ten.

This rearrangement joins TRBV3-1 (or the pseudogene TRBV3-2) to TRBJ1-6, with D possibly TRBD1 on 5 matching bases. The sequencing input was PBMCs or T cells enriched from blood (not recorded which). This receptor was obtained from a man younger than 30 with acute COVID-19. CDR3 sequence reads: CASSQEPRVGSPLHF. In DNA, the CDR3 is TGTGCCAGCAGCCAAGAGCCCAGGGTGGGTTCACCCCTCCACTTT.